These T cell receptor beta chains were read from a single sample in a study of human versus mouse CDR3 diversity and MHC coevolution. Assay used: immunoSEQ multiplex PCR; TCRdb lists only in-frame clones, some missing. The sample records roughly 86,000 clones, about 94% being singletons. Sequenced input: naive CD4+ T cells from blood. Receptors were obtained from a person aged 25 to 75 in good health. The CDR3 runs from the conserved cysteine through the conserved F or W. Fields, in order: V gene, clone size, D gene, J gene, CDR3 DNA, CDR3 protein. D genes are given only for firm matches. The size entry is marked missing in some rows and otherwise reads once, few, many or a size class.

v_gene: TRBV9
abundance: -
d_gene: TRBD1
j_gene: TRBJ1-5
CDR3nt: TGTGCCAGCAGCGCTACAGGGGAATATAGCAATCAGCCCCAGCATTTT
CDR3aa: CASSATGEYSNQPQHF

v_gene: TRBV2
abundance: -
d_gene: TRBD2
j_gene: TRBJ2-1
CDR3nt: TGTGCCAGCGCTAGCGGGGGGGCCTACAATGAGCAGTTCTTC
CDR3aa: CASASGGAYNEQFF

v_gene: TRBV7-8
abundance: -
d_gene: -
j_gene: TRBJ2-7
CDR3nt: TGTGCCAGCAGCTCCCCGGTTTCCTACCAATCCGAGCAGTACTTC
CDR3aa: CASSSPVSYQSEQYF

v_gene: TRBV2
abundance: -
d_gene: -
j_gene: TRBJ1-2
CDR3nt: TGTGCCAGCAGGACGGACAGTCATGGCTACACCTTC
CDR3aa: CASRTDSHGYTF

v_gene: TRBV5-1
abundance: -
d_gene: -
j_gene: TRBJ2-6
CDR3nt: TGCGCCAGCAGCATTACGGACTTCTCTGGGGCCAACGTCCTGACTTTC
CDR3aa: CASSITDFSGANVLTF

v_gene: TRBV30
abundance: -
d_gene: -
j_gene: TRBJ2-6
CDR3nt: TGTGCCTGGAGTGGCGGGCGCTCTGGGGCCAACGTCCTGACTTTC
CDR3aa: CAWSGGRSGANVLTF

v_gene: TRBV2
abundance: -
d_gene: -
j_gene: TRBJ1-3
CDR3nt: TGTGCCAGCAGTCGAGGGGGGGGTTCTGGAAACACCATATATTTT
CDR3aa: CASSRGGGSGNTIYF

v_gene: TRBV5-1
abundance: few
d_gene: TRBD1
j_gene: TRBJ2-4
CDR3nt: TGCGCCAGCAGCCTAGGGACAGGGCAAAAAAACATTCAGTACTTC
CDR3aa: CASSLGTGQKNIQYF

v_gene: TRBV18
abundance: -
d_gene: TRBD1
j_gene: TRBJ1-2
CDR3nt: TGTGCCAGCTCACCCGGGACAGACTATGGCTACACCTTC
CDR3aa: CASSPGTDYGYTF

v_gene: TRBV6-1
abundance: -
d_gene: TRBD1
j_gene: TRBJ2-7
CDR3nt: TGTGCCAGCAGTGATTTACCGGGACAGGGATCCTACGAGCAGTACTTC
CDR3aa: CASSDLPGQGSYEQYF

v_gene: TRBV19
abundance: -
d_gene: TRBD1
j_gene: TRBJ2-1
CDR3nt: TGTGCCAGTAGTATAACAGGGGGCTGGTACAATGAGCAGTTCTTC
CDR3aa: CASSITGGWYNEQFF

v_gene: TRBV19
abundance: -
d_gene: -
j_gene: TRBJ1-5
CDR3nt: TGTGCCAGTAGTATCCCAGGGTTAGGGAATCAGCCCCAGCATTTT
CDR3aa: CASSIPGLGNQPQHF

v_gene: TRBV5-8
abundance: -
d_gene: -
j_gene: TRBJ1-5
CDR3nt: TGTGCCAGCAGCTTGTGGCGACAGGAGTATAGCAATCAGCCCCAGCATTTT
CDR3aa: CASSLWRQEYSNQPQHF

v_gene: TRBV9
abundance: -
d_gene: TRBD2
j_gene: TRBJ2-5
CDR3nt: TGTGCCAGCAGTCTTTGGGAGGGGGAGACCCAGTACTTC
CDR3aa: CASSLWEGETQYF

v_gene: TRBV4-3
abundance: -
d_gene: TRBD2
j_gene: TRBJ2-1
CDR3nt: TGCGCCAGCAGCCAAGTTGCTGCGGGAGGCCCCTCGTATGAGCAGTTCTTC
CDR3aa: CASSQVAAGGPSYEQFF

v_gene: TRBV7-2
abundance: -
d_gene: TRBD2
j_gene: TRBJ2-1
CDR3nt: TGTGCCAGCAGCTGGACTAGCGGGAGGTTCAATGAGCAGTTCTTC
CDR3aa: CASSWTSGRFNEQFF

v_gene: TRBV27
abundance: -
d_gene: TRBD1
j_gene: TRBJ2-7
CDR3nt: TGTGCCAGCAGGGACAGGGTGACCTACGAGCAGTACTTC
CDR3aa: CASRDRVTYEQYF

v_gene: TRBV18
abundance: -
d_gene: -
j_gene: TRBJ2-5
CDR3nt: TGTGCCAGCTCTTCCAGGTCACAGCAAGAGACCCAGTACTTC
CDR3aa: CASSSRSQQETQYF

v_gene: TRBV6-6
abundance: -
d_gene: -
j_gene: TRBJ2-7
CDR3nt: TGTGCCAGCAGTGACAGTTCCACCTACGAGCAGTACTTC
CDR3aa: CASSDSSTYEQYF

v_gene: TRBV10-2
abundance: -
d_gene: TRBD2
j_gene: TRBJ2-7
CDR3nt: TGCGCCGCCAATCCCGGGACTAGCGGGGTAGAGCAGTACTTC
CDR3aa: CAANPGTSGVEQYF

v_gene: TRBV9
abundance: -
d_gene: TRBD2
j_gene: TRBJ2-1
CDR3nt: TGTGCCAGCAGACGGACTAGCGGGAGCGGGGGTGACAATGAGCAGTTCTTC
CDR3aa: CASRRTSGSGGDNEQFF

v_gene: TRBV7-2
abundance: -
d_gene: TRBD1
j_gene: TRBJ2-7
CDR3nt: TGTGCCAGCAGCTTAGAATTTGTATGGGACAGGGGGCACTACGAGCAGTACTTC
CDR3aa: CASSLEFVWDRGHYEQYF

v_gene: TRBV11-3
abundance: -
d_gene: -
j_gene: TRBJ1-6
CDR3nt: TGTGCCAGCAGCTTAGGTCCTTATCTTAGATCACCCCTCCACTTT
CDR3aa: CASSLGPYLRSPLHF

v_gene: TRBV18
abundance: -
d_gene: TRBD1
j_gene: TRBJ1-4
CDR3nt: TGTGCCAGCTCACCAGTACAGGGGAATGAAAAACTGTTTTTT
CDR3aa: CASSPVQGNEKLFF

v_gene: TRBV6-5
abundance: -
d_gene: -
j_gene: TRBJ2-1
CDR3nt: TGTGCCAGCAGTTACTGGAGAAATGAGCAGTTCTTC
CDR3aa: CASSYWRNEQFF

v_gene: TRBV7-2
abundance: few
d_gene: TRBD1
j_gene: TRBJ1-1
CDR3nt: TGTGCCAGCAGCTCAGACAGGGCTAGTCGATCCACTGAAGCTTTCTTT
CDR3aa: CASSSDRASRSTEAFF

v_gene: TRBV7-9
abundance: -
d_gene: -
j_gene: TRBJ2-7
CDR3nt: TGTGCCAGCAGCATACAGGGAACATCCTACGAGCAGTACTTC
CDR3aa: CASSIQGTSYEQYF